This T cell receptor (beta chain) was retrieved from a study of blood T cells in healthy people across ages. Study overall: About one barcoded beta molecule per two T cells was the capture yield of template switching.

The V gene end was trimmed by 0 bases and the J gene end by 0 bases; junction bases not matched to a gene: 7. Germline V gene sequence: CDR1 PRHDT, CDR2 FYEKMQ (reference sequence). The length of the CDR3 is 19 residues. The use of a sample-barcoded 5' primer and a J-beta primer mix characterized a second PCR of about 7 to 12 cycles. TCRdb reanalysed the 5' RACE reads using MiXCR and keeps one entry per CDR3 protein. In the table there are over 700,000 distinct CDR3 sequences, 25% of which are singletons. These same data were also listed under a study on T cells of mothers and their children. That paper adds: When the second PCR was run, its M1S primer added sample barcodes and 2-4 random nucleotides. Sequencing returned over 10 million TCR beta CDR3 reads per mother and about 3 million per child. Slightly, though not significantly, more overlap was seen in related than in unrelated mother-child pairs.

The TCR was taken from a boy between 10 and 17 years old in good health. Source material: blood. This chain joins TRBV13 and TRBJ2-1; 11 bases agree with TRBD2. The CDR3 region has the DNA TGTGCCAGCAGCTTAGGCCTAGCGGGAGGTTTTAGCTCCTACAATGAGCAGTTCTTC. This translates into CASSLGLAGGFSSYNEQFF.